What follows are 25 T cell receptor beta chains derived from one specimen sequenced in a study of shared clonotypes between healthy human individuals. Naive CD8 cells comprised CD45RO-negative, CCR7-positively selected cells, excluding terminally differentiated effector memory CD45RA+ cells. Sequencing was performed with immunoSEQ multiplex PCR; in TCRdb, only in-frame clones are kept and a portion is missing. The repertoire holds 550,000 to 750,000 clones, with about 90% as singletons. Material for sequencing was naive CD8+ T cells sorted from blood. These receptors were collected from a man aged 25 to 40 in good health.

The genes are TRBV27 and TRBJ2-1; 8 bases fit TRBD2. Germline CDR1 reads MNHEY; CDR2 reads SMNVEV (reference sequence). The CDR3 consists of 15 residues. The V and J ends lost 2 bases and 6 bases, in that order; junction bases with no gene match: 6. CDR3 residues: CASSLNSGTGNEQFF. The CDR3 DNA follows: TGTGCCAGCAGTTTAAATAGCGGGACGGGCAATGAGCAGTTCTTC.

The J gene is TRBJ2-7, the V gene TRBV7-9; D is uncertain. The CDR3 sequence is 14 residues long. Germline V lookup: CDR1 SEHNR, CDR2 FQNEAQ (reference sequence). Trimming shortened V by 3 bases and J by 2 bases, and 11 bases separated the two germline ends. The DNA for the CDR3 is TGTGCCAGCAGCTTCGAGACAAAGACCTACGAGCAGTACTTC. As protein: CASSFETKTYEQYF.

J is TRBJ2-2 and V is TRBV7-9; D gene uncertain. The CDR3 length is 12 residues. Germline loops: CDR1 SEHNR, CDR2 FQNEAQ (reference sequence). V lost 11 bases, J lost 4 bases, and 11 bases lay in between. The chain's CDR3 is CAGQVGTGELFF. CDR3 coding DNA: TGTGCCGGTCAGGTCGGCACCGGGGAGCTGTTTTTT.

This rearrangement joins TRBV4-1 to TRBJ2-1; 9 nucleotides line up with TRBD2. Germline values: CDR1 MGHRA, CDR2 YSYEKL. The junction had 11 bases not matched to a gene; V was cut back by 1 base and J by 7 bases. This CDR3 is 17 amino acids long. CDR3 region: CASSQVATSGSGNEQFF. CDR3 bases: TGCGCCAGCAGCCAAGTTGCCACTAGCGGGTCGGGGAATGAGCAGTTCTTC.

V is TRBV10-1 and J is TRBJ2-7, with TRBD2 identical over 8 bases. V lost 6 bases and J lost 0; bases outside the gene matches: 19. CDR3 length: 19 residues. The germline CDR1 and CDR2 sequences are WNHNN and SYGVQD (reference sequence). The CDR3 region has the DNA TGCGCCAGCAGAAAAAACCTTTGCCCTAGCGGGCCAAGCTCCTACGAGCAGTACTTC. Protein: CASRKNLCPSGPSSYEQYF.

Points on this clone: Possible read error: a much larger clone is one base away. This chain links TRBV2 with TRBJ2-7; the match to TRBD1 covers 7 bases. The CDR3 runs 12 residues. Trimming took 6 bases from V and 2 from J; bases not matched to a gene: 1. The germline CDR1 and CDR2 sequences are SNHLY and FYNNEI. The CDR3 DNA reads TGTGCCAGCAGGGACAGGACCTACGAGCAGTACTTC. Translation gives CASRDRTYEQYF.

The chain is built from TRBV4-3 and TRBJ2-2; no clear D. This CDR3 comprises 15 residues. Germline values: CDR1 LGHNA, CDR2 YSLEER. Trimming took off 3 bases at V and 7 bases at J, with 15 bases between the two ends. The CDR3 loop is CASSQAPGALGELFF. The CDR3 nucleotides are TGCGCCAGCAGCCAGGCCCCGGGTGCCCTCGGGGAGCTGTTTTTT.

This clone was recorded only once. This chain links TRBV19 with TRBJ2-5; 7 bases agree with TRBD2. The last part of the DNA fits TRBJ2-7 better; the J call may be wrong. The germline V gene has CDR1 LNHDA and CDR2 SQIVND (reference sequence). CDR3 length equals 13 residues. The CDR3 is CASSPRLAPEQYF. The CDR3 DNA reads TGTGCCAGTAGTCCCCGACTAGCTCCCGAGCAGTACTTC.

This chain uses TRBV7-9 with TRBJ2-1; 9 bases are shared with TRBD2. This CDR3 has 15 amino acids. CDR1 is SEHNR, CDR2 FQNEAQ, per germline (reference sequence). V was pared by 0 bases and J by 3 bases, with 0 bases of the junction left unmatched. The CDR3 sequence: CASSLASGGYNEQFF. CDR3 bases: TGTGCCAGCAGCTTAGCTAGCGGGGGCTACAATGAGCAGTTCTTC. The whole variable domain, remainder taken from reference TRBV7-9 and TRBJ2-1, is DTGVSQNPRHKITKRGQNVTFRCDPISEHNRLYWYRQTLGQGPEFLTYFQNEAQLEKSRLLSDRFSAERPKGSFSTLEIQRTEQGDSAMYLCASSLASGGYNEQFFGPGTRLTVL.

The chain carries TRBV5-6 and TRBJ2-1; a weak D match, TRBD1 (5 bases). Trimming shortened V by 0 bases and J by 0 bases, and 10 bases separated the two germline ends. Germline assignment: CDR1 SGHDT and CDR2 YYEEEE. The CDR3 length is 16 residues. The CDR3 region has the DNA TGTGCCAGCAGCTTGGCTTGGCAGGGCTCCTACAATGAGCAGTTCTTC. Its protein is CASSLAWQGSYNEQFF.

The chain is built from TRBV14 and TRBJ2-7; D unresolved. The CDR3 has 14 amino acids. With 2 bases removed from V and 9 bases from J, the gap between germline ends came to 17 bases. The germline V gene encodes CDR1 SGHDN and CDR2 FVKESK. CDR3 coding DNA: TGTGCCAGCAGCCAAAATGCGCGATACATGGGGCAGTACTTC. Protein sequence: CASSQNARYMGQYF.

The V and J genes are TRBV5-4 and TRBJ1-2, with a tentative D call TRBD1 (5 bases). The CDR3 length is 13 residues. V lost 4 bases and J 10 bases, leaving 17 bases between the germline ends. The germline V gene has CDR1 SGHNT and CDR2 YYREEE (reference sequence). In DNA form, the CDR3 reads TGTGCCAGCAGCCAACAGGCCCCTGATGACTACACCTTC. Translated: CASSQQAPDDYTF.

The gene calls are TRBV4-2 and TRBJ2-2; D unresolved. With 5 bases removed from V and 2 bases from J, the gap between germline ends came to 6 bases. The CDR3 is 13 residues long. Germline CDR1 reads LGHNA; CDR2 reads YNFKEQ. The CDR3 DNA reads TGTGCCAGCAGCTCCGGCAACACCGGGGAGCTGTTTTTT. Encoded protein: CASSSGNTGELFF.

The gene calls are TRBV28 and TRBJ1-2, with D perhaps TRBD1 (5 bases). The germline V and J ends were trimmed by 4 bases and 2 bases, with 11 bases remaining between them. Germline CDR1 MDHEN, CDR2 SYDVKM. This CDR3 has 14 amino acids. This CDR3 reads CASSSLGANYGYTF. Written as DNA, the CDR3 is TGTGCCAGCAGTTCCCTTGGGGCGAACTATGGCTACACCTTC.

The V gene is TRBV18, the J gene TRBJ2-6; no clear D. Germline V gives CDR1 KGHSH, CDR2 LQKENI. The CDR3 sequence is 16 residues long. V was shortened by 2 bases and J by 4 bases, with 12 bases between the two germline ends. The CDR3 loop is CASSPVLYSGANVLTF. The CDR3 DNA reads TGTGCCAGCTCACCAGTCCTTTACTCCGGGGCCAACGTCCTGACTTTC.

J is TRBJ1-3 and V is TRBV7-9; tentatively, D is TRBD1 (6 bases). CDR3 size: 15 residues. Trimming stripped 5 bases from V and 6 bases from J, with 17 bases between. Germline V gene data show CDR1 as SEHNR and CDR2 as FQNEAQ (reference sequence). CDR3: CASSPYRQVVNTIYF. In DNA form, the CDR3 reads TGTGCCAGCAGCCCATACCGACAGGTTGTAAACACCATATATTTT.

The gene calls are TRBV29-1 and TRBJ2-5; the D call may be TRBD1 or TRBD2 (5 bases each). Trimming shortened V by 1 base and J by 5 bases, and 17 bases separated the two germline ends. Germline CDR1 is SQVTM and CDR2 is ANQGSEA. This CDR3 is built from 15 residues. The CDR3 loop is CSVEGGSWAIETQYF. The DNA for the CDR3 is TGCAGCGTTGAAGGGGGGAGTTGGGCGATCGAGACCCAGTACTTC.

The chain uses TRBV29-1 and TRBJ1-1, with D perhaps matching TRBD1 (6 bases). Trimming cost V 5 bases and J 5 bases, with 12 bases left between them. Per the germline V gene, CDR1 is SQVTM and CDR2 is ANQGSEA. CDR3 length equals 12 residues. For the CDR3, the DNA is TGCAGCGTTCAGGGGAGGAGGACTGAAGCTTTCTTT. Encoded protein: CSVQGRRTEAFF.

V is TRBV9 and J is TRBJ2-7; no firm D call. Germline CDR1 reads SGDLS; CDR2 reads YYNGEE. V lost 3 bases, J lost 6 bases, and 4 bases lay in between. The CDR3 contains 10 residues. CDR3 region: CASSDSEQYF. CDR3 nucleotides: TGTGCCAGCAGCGATAGCGAGCAGTACTTC.

This sequence joins TRBV7-9 and TRBJ2-2, with D possibly matching TRBD2 (6 bases). This CDR3 comprises 13 residues. Trimming took off 5 bases at V and 6 bases at J, with 10 bases between the two ends. Per germline, CDR1 SEHNR and CDR2 FQNEAQ (reference sequence). CDR3 sequence reads: CASSTASAGELFF. The CDR3 DNA is TGTGCCAGCAGCACAGCTAGCGCCGGGGAGCTGTTTTTT.

The chain has TRBV4-1 and TRBJ2-1, with 8 bases matching TRBD1. CDR3 size: 16 residues. The J segment lost 6 bases and the V segment lost 0 bases, leaving 7 bases of the junction unmatched. CDR1 is MGHRA and CDR2 is YSYEKL in the germline V gene. CDR3 nucleotide sequence: TGCGCCAGCAGCCAAGAGGGGCAGGGGGCCTCCAATGAGCAGTTCTTC. Protein product: CASSQEGQGASNEQFF.

A remark on this clone: The sample holds other DNA sequences that translate to the same CDR3. This chain links TRBV5-1 with TRBJ1-1; D might be TRBD1 (5 bases). The V end lost 0 bases, the J end lost 2 bases, and 5 bases lay between the germline ends. The CDR3 is 13 amino acids. In germline, CDR1 is SGHRS, CDR2 YFSETQ. For the CDR3, the DNA is TGCGCCAGCAGCTTGGGGGGCAACACTGAAGCTTTCTTT. This codes for CASSLGGNTEAFF.

The V gene is TRBV7-9, the J gene TRBJ2-1; D perhaps matches TRBD1 (5 bases). CDR1 is SEHNR and CDR2 is FQNEAQ in the germline V gene (reference sequence). Trimming removed 0 bases from V and 8 bases from J, with 17 bases in between. This CDR3 has 16 amino acids. This chain's CDR3 is CASSLAFGIRAHEQFF. DNA for the CDR3: TGTGCCAGCAGCTTAGCCTTTGGTATCAGGGCCCATGAGCAGTTCTTC.

This chain uses TRBV7-6 with TRBJ2-2, with D perhaps TRBD1 or TRBD2 (5 bases each). Germline V gene sequence: CDR1 SGHVS, CDR2 FNYEAQ. Trimming took 5 bases from V and 7 from J, leaving 20 bases between them. This CDR3 is 16 amino acids long. The CDR3 sequence is CASSPAWEQRGGELFF. CDR3 nucleotide sequence: TGTGCCAGCAGCCCCGCCTGGGAACAGAGGGGCGGGGAGCTGTTTTTT.

This sequence joins TRBV5-1 and TRBJ2-2; 7 bases line up with TRBD1. The CDR3 length is 15 residues. The V gene's germline CDR1 is SGHRS and CDR2 YFSETQ. Losses at the gene ends were 2 bases for V and 7 bases for J; bases not matched to a gene: 8. CDR3 in amino acids: CASSFRRGQLGELFF. The DNA of the CDR3 is TGCGCCAGCAGCTTCCGCAGGGGACAGCTCGGGGAGCTGTTTTTT.